Shown below are 7 T cell receptor beta chains from a single sample sequenced in a study of vaccination and CD4 T cells after COVID-19. With the Oncomine TCR Beta short-read assay, DNA from cultured CD4+ T cells was sequenced. Each CDR3 protein gets one entry after TCRdb re-called the PCR reads with MiXCR. The table has tens of thousands of distinct CDR3 sequences, around 50% seen once. Treatment denoted: approximately nine-day PBMC culture with coronavirus spike peptide pools or control peptides (ViraFEST assay). These receptors have no identified antigens. The specimen was CD4+ T cells from blood, cultured in vitro. The receptors shown here come from a human donor who had recovered from COVID-19.

The CDR3 spells CASSYGRLNTEAFF. The CDR3, as DNA: TGTGCCAGCAGCTATGGACGGCTGAACACTGAAGCTTTCTTT. The V and J genes are TRBV5-8 and TRBJ1-1; the D is unclear. The ends were cut back, 3 bases at V and 0 bases at J, with 9 bases in the middle. Germline V gives CDR1 SGHTS, CDR2 YDEGEE. The CDR3 sequence is 14 residues long.

The genes are TRBV24-1 and TRBJ1-5; possible D gene TRBD1, 5 bases. CDR1 and CDR2 from the germline V gene are KGHDR and SFDVKD. With 2 bases removed from V and 4 bases from J, the gap between germline ends came to 11 bases. The CDR3 has 15 amino acids. The CDR3 DNA sequence: TGTGCCACCAGTGATTCCCAGGGAGGGAATCAGCCCCAGCATTTT. This translates into CATSDSQGGNQPQHF.

The chain links TRBV5-1 to TRBJ1-6; no clear D. The length of the CDR3 is 13 residues. Trimming stripped 6 bases from V and 3 bases from J, with 7 bases between. Germline V gene lookup returns CDR1 SGHRS and CDR2 YFSETQ. CDR3 bases: TGCGCCAGCAATGGGGACTATAATTCACCCCTCCACTTT. Its protein is CASNGDYNSPLHF.

The CDR3 region has the DNA TGTGCCAGCAGTCTCCCTCACACTGAAGCTTTCTTT. Its protein is CASSLPHTEAFF. V and J are TRBV12-3 or TRBV12-4 and TRBJ1-1; D call uncertain. The V and J ends lost 5 bases and 3 bases respectively, with 7 bases between them. The CDR3 consists of 12 residues.

The V gene is TRBV5-1, the J gene TRBJ1-3; D remains ambiguous. Germline CDR1 and CDR2: SGHRS and YFSETQ. The ends were cut back, 4 bases at V and 3 bases at J, with 14 bases in the middle. The CDR3 spans 15 residues. The CDR3 region has the DNA TGCGCCAGCAGCCCCGCCGGGGATTATGGAAACACCATATATTTT. Its protein is CASSPAGDYGNTIYF.

The genes are TRBV5-1 and TRBJ2-3, with D unresolved. Germline assignment: CDR1 SGHRS and CDR2 YFSETQ. Trimming took off 5 bases at V and 0 bases at J, with 10 bases between the two ends. CDR3 size: 14 residues. This CDR3 is CASSPVASTDTQYF. The CDR3 bases are TGCGCCAGCAGTCCGGTGGCCAGCACAGATACGCAGTATTTT.

Only a few counts were recorded for this clonotype. The chain combines TRBV19 with TRBJ2-7; D gene unclear. V was shortened by 8 bases and J by 3 bases, with 17 bases between the two germline ends. The germline gives CDR1 LNHDA, CDR2 SQIVND (reference sequence). CDR3 length: 14 amino acids. The CDR3 DNA reads as TGTGCCAGTTCTTTCGGGCGCCGGAGCTACGAGCAGTACTTC. It is translated as CASSFGRRSYEQYF.